This T cell receptor beta chain stems from a study of early T cells in non-severe SARS-CoV-2 infection. Regarding the study as a whole: Private and CD4 specificities were missed by VDJdb matching, skewed to anti-spike CD8.

TCRdb re-called the 5' RACE reads with MiXCR, one entry per CDR3 protein. This table holds 37,000 or so distinct CDR3 sequences, 4.5% to 5% found once. The CDR3 contains 15 residues. Trimming cost V 1 base and J 5 bases, with 14 bases left between them. Germline V CDR1 and CDR2: SGHAT, FQNNGV. In this sample, this clonotype turned up many times. The antigen remains undetermined. The receptor comes from an adult who was a healthcare worker with PCR-confirmed SARS-CoV-2 infection or an uninfected control (not recorded which). The sequencing sample was made of whole blood. The chain recombines TRBV11-2 with TRBJ2-5; possible D gene TRBD2, 7 bases. Written as DNA, the CDR3 is TGTGCCAGCAGCTTAGCGGGGGGCTTTCGGGAGACCCAGTACTTC. This gives the protein CASSLAGGFRETQYF.